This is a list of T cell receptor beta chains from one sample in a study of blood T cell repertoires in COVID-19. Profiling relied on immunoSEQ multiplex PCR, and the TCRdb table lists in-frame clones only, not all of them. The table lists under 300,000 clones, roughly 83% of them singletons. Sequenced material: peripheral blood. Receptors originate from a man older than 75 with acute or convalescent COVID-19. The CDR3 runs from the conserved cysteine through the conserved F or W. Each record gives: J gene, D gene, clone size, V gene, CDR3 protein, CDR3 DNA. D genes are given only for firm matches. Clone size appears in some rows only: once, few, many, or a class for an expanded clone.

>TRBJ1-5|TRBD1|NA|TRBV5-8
CASRVLTGSNQPQHF
TGTGCCAGCAGAGTGCTGACAGGGAGCAATCAGCCCCAGCATTTT
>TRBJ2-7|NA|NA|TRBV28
CAIQGPSSYEQYF
TGTGCCATACAGGGACCTAGCTCCTACGAGCAGTACTTC
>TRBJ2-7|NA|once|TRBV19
CASSMERLNRRPYEQYF
TGTGCCAGTAGTATGGAAAGGCTAAACAGGCGCCCCTACGAGCAGTACTTC
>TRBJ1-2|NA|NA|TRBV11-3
CASSLGPGDYGYTF
TGTGCCAGCAGCTTGGGACCGGGGGACTATGGCTACACCTTC
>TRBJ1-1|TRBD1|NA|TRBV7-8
CASSYRTGGGTEAFF
TGTGCCAGCAGCTATAGGACAGGGGGAGGCACTGAAGCTTTCTTT
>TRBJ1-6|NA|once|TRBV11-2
CASSLPGISPLHF
TGTGCCAGCAGCTTACCCGGGATCTCACCCCTCCACTTT
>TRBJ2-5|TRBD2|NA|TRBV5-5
CASSPIAGEVQETQYF
TGTGCCAGCAGCCCAATAGCGGGGGAGGTACAAGAGACCCAGTACTTC
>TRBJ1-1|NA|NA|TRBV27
CASSSTGSTEAFF
TGTGCCAGCAGTTCAACAGGGAGTACTGAAGCTTTCTTT
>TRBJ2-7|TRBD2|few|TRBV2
CASSGRVAGAPYEQYF
TGTGCCAGCAGTGGGAGAGTAGCGGGGGCCCCATACGAGCAGTACTTC
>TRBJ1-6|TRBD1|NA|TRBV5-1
CASRYDRDSPLHF
TGCGCCAGCAGATATGACAGGGATTCACCCCTCCACTTT
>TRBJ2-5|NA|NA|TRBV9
CASSPAGRGIQETQYF
TGTGCCAGCAGCCCAGCAGGGAGGGGGATCCAAGAGACCCAGTACTTC
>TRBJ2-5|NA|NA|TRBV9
CASSDRGGYAETQYF
TGTGCCAGCAGCGACCGTGGGGGGTACGCGGAGACCCAGTACTTC
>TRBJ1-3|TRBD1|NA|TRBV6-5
CASTDRVFYGNTIYF
TGTGCCAGCACCGACAGGGTTTTTTATGGAAACACCATATATTTT
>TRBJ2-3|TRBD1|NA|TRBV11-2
CASSNRQGPDTQYF
TGTGCCAGCAGTAACCGACAGGGACCAGATACGCAGTATTTT
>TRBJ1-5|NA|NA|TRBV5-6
CASSFQRQPQHF
TGTGCCAGCAGCTTTCAACGGCAGCCCCAGCATTTT
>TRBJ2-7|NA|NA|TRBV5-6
CASSATSYEQYF
TGTGCCAGCAGCGCAACAAGTTACGAGCAGTACTTC
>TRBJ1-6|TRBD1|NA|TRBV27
CASSPLWTGDTSPLHF
TGTGCCAGCAGTCCGCTCTGGACAGGGGATACTTCACCCCTCCACTTT
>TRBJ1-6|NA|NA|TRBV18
CASSPDWSSYNSPLHF
TGTGCCAGCTCGCCGGATTGGAGCTCCTATAATTCACCCCTCCACTTT
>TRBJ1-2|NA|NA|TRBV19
CASSAGDYGYTF
TGTGCCAGTAGTGCAGGGGACTATGGCTACACCTTC
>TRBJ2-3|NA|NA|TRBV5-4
CASSTRGTDTQYF
TGTGCCAGCAGTACGAGGGGCACAGATACGCAGTATTTT
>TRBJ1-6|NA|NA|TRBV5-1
CASSLSTDSPLHF
TGCGCCAGCAGCTTGAGTACGGATTCACCCCTCCACTTT
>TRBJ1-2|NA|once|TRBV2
CASRGGQIDGYTF
TGTGCCAGCAGAGGAGGGCAGATCGATGGCTACACCTTC
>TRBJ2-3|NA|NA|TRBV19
CASSIQGTTDTQYF
TGTGCCAGTAGTATACAGGGGACCACAGATACGCAGTATTTT
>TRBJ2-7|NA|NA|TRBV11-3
CASSLGPSYEQYF
TGTGCCAGCAGCTTAGGGCCTTCCTACGAGCAGTACTTC
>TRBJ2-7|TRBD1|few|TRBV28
CASSSSPGQGREQYF
TGTGCCAGCAGTTCTTCTCCGGGACAGGGGCGGGAGCAGTACTTC
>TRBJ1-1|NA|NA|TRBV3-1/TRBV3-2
CASSLGHRTEAFF
TGTGCCAGCAGCCTCGGACACCGCACTGAAGCTTTCTTT
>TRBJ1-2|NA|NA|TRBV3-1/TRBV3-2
CASSQDRYGNGYTF
TGTGCCAGCAGCCAAGATAGGTACGGGAACGGCTACACCTTC
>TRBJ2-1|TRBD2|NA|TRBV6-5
CASSSSGAPYNEQFF
TGTGCCAGCAGTTCTAGCGGAGCGCCTTACAATGAGCAGTTCTTC
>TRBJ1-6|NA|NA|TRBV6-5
CASRTVVYNSPLHF
TGTGCCAGCAGGACAGTGGTCTATAATTCACCCCTCCACTTT
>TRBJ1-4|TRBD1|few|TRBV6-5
CASRPTQGVGEKLFF
TGTGCCAGCAGACCAACACAGGGGGTGGGTGAAAAACTGTTTTTT
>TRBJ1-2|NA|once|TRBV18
CASSSGNYGYTF
TGTGCCAGCTCATCAGGGAACTATGGCTACACCTTC
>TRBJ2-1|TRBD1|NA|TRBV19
CASRDHVGQGNNEQFF
TGTGCCAGTAGAGACCACGTGGGACAGGGCAACAATGAGCAGTTCTTC
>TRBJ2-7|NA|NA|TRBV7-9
CASSPSGGSSYEQYF
TGTGCCAGCAGCCCGTCCGGGGGTAGCTCCTACGAGCAGTACTTC
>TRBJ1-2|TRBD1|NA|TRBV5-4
CASSSAGDRRPDGYTF
TGTGCCAGCAGCTCCGCGGGGGACAGGCGTCCGGATGGCTACACCTTC
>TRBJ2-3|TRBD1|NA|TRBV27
CASSSQPRDRGTDTQYF
TGTGCCAGCTCGTCCCAACCGCGGGACAGGGGGACAGATACGCAGTATTTT
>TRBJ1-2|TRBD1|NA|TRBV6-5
CASSRDRGSFGYTF
TGTGCCAGCAGCCGGGACAGGGGTTCATTTGGCTACACCTTC
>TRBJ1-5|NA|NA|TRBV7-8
CASSLGAGGQPQHF
TGTGCCAGCAGCTTAGGGGCGGGAGGTCAGCCCCAGCATTTT
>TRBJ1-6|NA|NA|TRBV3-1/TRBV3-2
CASSQNNGSPLHF
TGTGCCAGCAGCCAAAATAACGGTTCACCCCTCCACTTT
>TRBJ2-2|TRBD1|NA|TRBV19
CASRPGQGSTGELFF
TGTGCCAGTAGACCGGGACAGGGCTCAACCGGGGAGCTGTTTTTT
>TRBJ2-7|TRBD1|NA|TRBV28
CASRLGQGVYEQYF
TGTGCCAGCAGGCTCGGACAGGGGGTCTACGAGCAGTACTTC
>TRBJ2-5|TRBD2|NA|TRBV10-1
CAINLSGENQETQYF
TGCGCCATCAACTTAAGCGGGGAAAACCAAGAGACCCAGTACTTC
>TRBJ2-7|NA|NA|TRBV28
CASSASHSYEQYF
TGTGCCAGCAGTGCGTCCCACTCCTACGAGCAGTACTTC
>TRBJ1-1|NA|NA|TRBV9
CASSGQFPMNTEAFF
TGTGCCAGCAGTGGACAGTTCCCCATGAACACTGAAGCTTTCTTT
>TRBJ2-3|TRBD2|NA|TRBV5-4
CASSLEVAGEDTQYF
TGTGCCAGCAGCTTGGAAGTAGCGGGAGAAGATACGCAGTATTTT
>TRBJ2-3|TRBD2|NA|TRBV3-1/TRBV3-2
CASSPSSGRGDTQYF
TGTGCCAGCAGCCCCTCTAGCGGGCGCGGGGATACGCAGTATTTT
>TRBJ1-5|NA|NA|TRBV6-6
CASSPTGRGFSNQPQHF
TGTGCCAGCAGTCCAACAGGGAGGGGGTTTAGCAATCAGCCCCAGCATTTT
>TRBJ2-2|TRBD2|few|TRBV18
CASSKGRLLAGEVYTGELFF
TGTGCCAGCTCAAAGGGTCGTCTACTAGCGGGAGAGGTATACACCGGGGAGCTGTTTTTT
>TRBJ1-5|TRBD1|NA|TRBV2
CASSVTGGSNQPQHF
TGTGCCAGCAGCGTGACAGGGGGGAGCAATCAGCCCCAGCATTTT